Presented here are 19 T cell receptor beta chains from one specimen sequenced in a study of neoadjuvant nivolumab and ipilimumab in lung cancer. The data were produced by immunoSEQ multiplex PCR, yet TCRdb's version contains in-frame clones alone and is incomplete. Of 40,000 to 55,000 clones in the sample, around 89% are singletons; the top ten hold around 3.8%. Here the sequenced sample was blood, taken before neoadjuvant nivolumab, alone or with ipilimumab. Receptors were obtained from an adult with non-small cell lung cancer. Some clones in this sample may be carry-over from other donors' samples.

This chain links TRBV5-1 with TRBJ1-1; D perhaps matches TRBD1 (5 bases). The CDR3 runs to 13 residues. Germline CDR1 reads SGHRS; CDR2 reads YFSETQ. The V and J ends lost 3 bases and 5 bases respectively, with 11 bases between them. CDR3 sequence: CASSSDGGTEAFF. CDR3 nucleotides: TGCGCCAGCAGCTCGGACGGGGGGACTGAAGCTTTCTTT.

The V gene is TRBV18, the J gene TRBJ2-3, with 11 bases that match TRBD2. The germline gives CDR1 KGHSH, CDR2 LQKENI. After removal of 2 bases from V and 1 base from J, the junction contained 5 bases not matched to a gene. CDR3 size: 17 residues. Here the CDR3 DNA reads TGTGCCAGCTCACCATTAGCGGGAGGGCCAGGCACAGATACGCAGTATTTT. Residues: CASSPLAGGPGTDTQYF.

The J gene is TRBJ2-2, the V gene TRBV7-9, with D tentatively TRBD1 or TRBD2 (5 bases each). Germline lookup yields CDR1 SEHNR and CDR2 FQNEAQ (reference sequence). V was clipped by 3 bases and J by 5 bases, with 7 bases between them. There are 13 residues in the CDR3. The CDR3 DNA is TGTGCCAGCAGCTTTTGGGGGACCGGGGAGCTGTTTTTT. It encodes CASSFWGTGELFF. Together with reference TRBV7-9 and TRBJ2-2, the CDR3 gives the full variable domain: DTGVSQNPRHKITKRGQNVTFRCDPISEHNRLYWYRQTLGQGPEFLTYFQNEAQLEKSRLLSDRFSAERPKGSFSTLEIQRTEQGDSAMYLCASSFWGTGELFFGEGSRLTVL.

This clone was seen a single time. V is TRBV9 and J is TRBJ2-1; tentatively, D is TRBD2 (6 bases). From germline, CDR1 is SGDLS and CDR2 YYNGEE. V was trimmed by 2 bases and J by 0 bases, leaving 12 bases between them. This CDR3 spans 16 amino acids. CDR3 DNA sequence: TGTGCCAGCAGCGTCAGTTCCGGGAGCTCCTACAATGAGCAGTTCTTC. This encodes CASSVSSGSSYNEQFF. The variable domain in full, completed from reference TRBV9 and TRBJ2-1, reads DSGVTQTPKHLITATGQRVTLRCSPRSGDLSVYWYQQSLDQGLQFLIQYYNGEERAKGNILERFSAQQFPDLHSELNLSSLELGDSALYFCASSVSSGSSYNEQFFGPGTRLTVL.

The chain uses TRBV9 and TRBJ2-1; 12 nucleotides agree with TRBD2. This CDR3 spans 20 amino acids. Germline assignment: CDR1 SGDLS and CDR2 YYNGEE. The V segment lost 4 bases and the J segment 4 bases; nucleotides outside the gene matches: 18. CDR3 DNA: TGTGCCAGCAGCCATGCACCCCGACTAGCGGGAGCCACGGGGTACAATGAGCAGTTCTTC. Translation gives CASSHAPRLAGATGYNEQFF.

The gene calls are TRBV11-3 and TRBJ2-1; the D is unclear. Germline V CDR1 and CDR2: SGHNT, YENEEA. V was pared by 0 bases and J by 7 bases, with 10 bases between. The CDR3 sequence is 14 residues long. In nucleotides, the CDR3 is TGTGCCAGCAGCTTAGATACCGTGGTGAATGAGCAGTTCTTC. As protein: CASSLDTVVNEQFF.

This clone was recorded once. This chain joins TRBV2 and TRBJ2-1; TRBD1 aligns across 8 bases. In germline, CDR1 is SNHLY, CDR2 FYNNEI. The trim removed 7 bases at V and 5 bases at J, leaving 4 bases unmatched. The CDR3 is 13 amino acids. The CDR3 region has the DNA TGTGCCAGCACCCAGGACAGGGACAATGAGCAGTTCTTC. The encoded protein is CASTQDRDNEQFF.

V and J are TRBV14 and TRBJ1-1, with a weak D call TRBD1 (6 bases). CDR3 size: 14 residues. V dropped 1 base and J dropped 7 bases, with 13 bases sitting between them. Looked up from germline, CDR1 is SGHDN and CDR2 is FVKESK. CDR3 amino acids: CASSQAGAHSEAFF. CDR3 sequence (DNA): TGTGCCAGCAGCCAAGCAGGGGCGCATAGTGAAGCTTTCTTT. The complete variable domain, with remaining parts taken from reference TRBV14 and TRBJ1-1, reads EAGVTQFPSHSVIEKGQTVTLRCDPISGHDNLYWYRRVMGKEIKFLLHFVKESKQDESGMPNNRFLAERTGGTYSTLKVQPAELEDSGVYFCASSQAGAHSEAFFGQGTRLTVV.

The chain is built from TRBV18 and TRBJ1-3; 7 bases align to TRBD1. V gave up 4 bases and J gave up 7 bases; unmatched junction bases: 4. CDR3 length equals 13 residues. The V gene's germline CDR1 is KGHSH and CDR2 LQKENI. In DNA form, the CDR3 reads TGTGCCAGCTCACAGGGGGCGCTTAACACCATATATTTT. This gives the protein CASSQGALNTIYF.

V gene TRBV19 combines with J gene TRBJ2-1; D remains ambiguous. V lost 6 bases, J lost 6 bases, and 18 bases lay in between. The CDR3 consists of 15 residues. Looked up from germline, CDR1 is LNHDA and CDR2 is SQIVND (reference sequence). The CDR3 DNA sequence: TGTGCCAGTAGCCTATCCGTTCAGGACCGCAATGAGCAGTTCTTC. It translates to CASSLSVQDRNEQFF. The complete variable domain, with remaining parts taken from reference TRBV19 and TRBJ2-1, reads DGGITQSPKYLFRKEGQNVTLSCEQNLNHDAMYWYRQDPGQGLRLIYYSQIVNDFQKGDIAEGYSVSREKKESFPLTVTSAQKNPTAFYLCASSLSVQDRNEQFFGPGTRLTVL.

CDR3 loop: CASSLLGLAGAHEQYF. CDR3 nucleotide sequence: TGTGCCAGCAGTTTACTCGGACTAGCGGGAGCACACGAGCAGTACTTC. The chain combines TRBV6-5 with TRBJ2-7; TRBD2 matches 13 bases. This CDR3 comprises 16 residues. J gave up 5 bases and V 4 bases, and 8 bases lay outside the gene matches. Germline V gene sequence: CDR1 MNHEY, CDR2 SVGAGI.

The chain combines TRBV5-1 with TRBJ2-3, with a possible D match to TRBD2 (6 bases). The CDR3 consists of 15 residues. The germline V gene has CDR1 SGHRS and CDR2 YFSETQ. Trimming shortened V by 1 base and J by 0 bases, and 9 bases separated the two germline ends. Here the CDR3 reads CASSLSSGSTDTQYF. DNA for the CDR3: TGCGCCAGCAGCTTGAGTAGCGGTAGCACAGATACGCAGTATTTT.

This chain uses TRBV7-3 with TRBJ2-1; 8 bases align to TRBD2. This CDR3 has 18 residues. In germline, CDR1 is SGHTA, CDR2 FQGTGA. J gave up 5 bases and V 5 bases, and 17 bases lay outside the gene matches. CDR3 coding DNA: TGTGCCAGCAGCGACACGACCCCCGGACTAGCATACGACAATGAGCAGTTCTTC. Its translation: CASSDTTPGLAYDNEQFF.

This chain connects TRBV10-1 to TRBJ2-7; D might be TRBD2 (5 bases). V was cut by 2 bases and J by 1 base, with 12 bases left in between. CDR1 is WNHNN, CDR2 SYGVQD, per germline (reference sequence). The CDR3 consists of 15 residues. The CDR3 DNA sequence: TGCGCCAGCAGTGAGACCCTAGTAGCGTCCTACGAGCAGTACTTC. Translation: CASSETLVASYEQYF.

The CDR3 loop is CASSLTEWTGVNSGNTIYF. The CDR3 coding sequence is TGTGCCAGCAGCTTAACGGAGTGGACAGGGGTAAACTCTGGAAACACCATATATTTT. This sequence joins TRBV11-3 and TRBJ1-3, with 9 positions matching TRBD1. The CDR3 runs to 19 residues. The V segment lost 2 bases and the J segment 0 bases; nucleotides outside the gene matches: 11. Germline V CDR1 and CDR2: SGHNT, YENEEA.

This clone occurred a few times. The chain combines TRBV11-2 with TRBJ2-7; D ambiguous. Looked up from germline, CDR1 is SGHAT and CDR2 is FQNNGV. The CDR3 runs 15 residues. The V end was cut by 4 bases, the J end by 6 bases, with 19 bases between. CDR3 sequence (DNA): TGTGCCAGCAGCTCCACTCTAGGCGGATTTGGCGAGCAGTACTTC. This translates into CASSSTLGGFGEQYF.

This CDR3 is CASSYQGLAVSYEQYF. The DNA of the CDR3 is TGTGCCAGCAGTTACCAGGGACTAGCGGTATCCTACGAGCAGTACTTC. The V gene is TRBV6-5, the J gene TRBJ2-7, with 11 bases fitting TRBD2. Germline-derived CDR1 and CDR2 are MNHEY and SVGAGI. The CDR3 runs to 16 residues. V shed 2 bases, J shed 1 base, and the junction held 4 bases outside the gene matches.

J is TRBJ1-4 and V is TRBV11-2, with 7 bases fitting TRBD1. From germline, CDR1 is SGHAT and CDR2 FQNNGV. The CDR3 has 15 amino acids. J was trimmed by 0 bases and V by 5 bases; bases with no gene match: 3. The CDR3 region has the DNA TGTGCCAGCAGCCCTGGGACAGCAACTAATGAAAAACTGTTTTTT. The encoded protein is CASSPGTATNEKLFF.

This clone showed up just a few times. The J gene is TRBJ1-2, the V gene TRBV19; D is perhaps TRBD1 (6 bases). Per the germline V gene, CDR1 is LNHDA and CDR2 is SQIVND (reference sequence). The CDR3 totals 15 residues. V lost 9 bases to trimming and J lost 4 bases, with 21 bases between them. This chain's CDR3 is CASLPPGQQSYGYTF. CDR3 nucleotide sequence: TGTGCCAGCCTACCACCGGGACAACAGTCCTATGGCTACACCTTC.